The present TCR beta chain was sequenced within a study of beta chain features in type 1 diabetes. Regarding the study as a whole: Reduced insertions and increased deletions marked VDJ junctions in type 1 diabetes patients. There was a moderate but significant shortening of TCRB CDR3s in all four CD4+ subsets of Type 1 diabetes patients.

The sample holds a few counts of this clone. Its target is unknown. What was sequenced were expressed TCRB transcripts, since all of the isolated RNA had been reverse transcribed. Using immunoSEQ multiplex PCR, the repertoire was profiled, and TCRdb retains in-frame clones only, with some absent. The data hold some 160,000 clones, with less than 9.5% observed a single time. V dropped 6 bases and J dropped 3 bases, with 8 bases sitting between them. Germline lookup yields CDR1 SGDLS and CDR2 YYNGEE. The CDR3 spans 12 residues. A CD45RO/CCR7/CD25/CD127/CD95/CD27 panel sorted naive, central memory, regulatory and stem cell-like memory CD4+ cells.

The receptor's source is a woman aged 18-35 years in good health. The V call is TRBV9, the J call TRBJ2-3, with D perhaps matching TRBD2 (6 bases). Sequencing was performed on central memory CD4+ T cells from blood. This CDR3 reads CASNRGTDTQYF. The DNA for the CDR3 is TGTGCCAGCAACCGGGGGACAGATACGCAGTATTTT.